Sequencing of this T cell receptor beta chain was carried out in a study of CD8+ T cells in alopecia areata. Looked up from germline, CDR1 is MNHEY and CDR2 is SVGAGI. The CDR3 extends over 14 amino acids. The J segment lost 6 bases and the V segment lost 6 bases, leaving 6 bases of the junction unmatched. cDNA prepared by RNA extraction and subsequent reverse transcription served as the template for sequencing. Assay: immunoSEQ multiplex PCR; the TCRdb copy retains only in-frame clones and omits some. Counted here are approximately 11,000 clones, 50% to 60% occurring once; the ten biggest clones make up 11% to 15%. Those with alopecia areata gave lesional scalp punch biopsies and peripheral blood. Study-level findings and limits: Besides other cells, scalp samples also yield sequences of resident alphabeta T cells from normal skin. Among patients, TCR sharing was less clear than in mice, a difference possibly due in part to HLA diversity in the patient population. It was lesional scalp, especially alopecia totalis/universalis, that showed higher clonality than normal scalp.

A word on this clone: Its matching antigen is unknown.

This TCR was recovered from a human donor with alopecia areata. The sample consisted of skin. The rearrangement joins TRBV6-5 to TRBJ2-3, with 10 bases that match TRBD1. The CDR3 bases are TGTGCCAGCAGCCCAAGGGGACAGGGGGATACGCAGTATTTT. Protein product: CASSPRGQGDTQYF.